What follows is one T cell receptor beta chain and its context. Its antigen is not known. The authors reverse transcribed all of the isolated RNA, so sequencing captured expressed TCRB transcripts. Clones were read by immunoSEQ multiplex PCR, and TCRdb kept only the in-frame ones, dropping some. The sample carries around 180,000 clones, about 8% recorded once. This specimen comes from a study of beta chain features in type 1 diabetes. This CDR3 comprises 15 residues. Between the trimmed V and J ends, which lost 3 bases and 0 bases, there was a span of 11 bases. CDR1 is SEHNR, CDR2 FQNEAQ, per germline (reference sequence). General observations from the study: Patients with Type 1 diabetes showed moderately but significantly shorter TCRB CDR3s in all four CD4+ subsets.

This TCR came from a woman between 40 and 50 years old with type 1 diabetes. Material: central memory CD4+ T cells from blood. V is TRBV7-9 and J is TRBJ1-2; D perhaps matches TRBD1 (5 bases). The CDR3 reads CASSLAGQANYGYTF. In DNA, the CDR3 is TGTGCCAGCAGCTTGGCAGGGCAAGCTAACTATGGCTACACCTTC.